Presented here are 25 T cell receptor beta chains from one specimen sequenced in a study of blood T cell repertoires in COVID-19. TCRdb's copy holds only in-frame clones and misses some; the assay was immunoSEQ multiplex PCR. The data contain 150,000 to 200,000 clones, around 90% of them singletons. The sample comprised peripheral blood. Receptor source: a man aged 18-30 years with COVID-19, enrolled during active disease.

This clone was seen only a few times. Here the CDR3 reads CASSLQGWRVPQHF. DNA for the CDR3: TGTGCCAGCTCCCTTCAGGGTTGGAGGGTGCCCCAGCATTTT. This sequence joins TRBV18 and TRBJ1-5; TRBD1 is a possible D gene (5 bases). Germline CDR1 reads KGHSH; CDR2 reads LQKENI. V was shortened by 6 bases and J by 9 bases, with 18 bases between the two germline ends. There are 14 residues in the CDR3.

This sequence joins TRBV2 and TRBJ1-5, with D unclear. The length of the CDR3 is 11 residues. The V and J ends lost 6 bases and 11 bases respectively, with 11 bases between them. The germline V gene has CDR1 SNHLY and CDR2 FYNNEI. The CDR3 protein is CASRTRISQHF. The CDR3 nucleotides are TGTGCCAGCAGAACCAGGATCTCCCAGCATTTT.

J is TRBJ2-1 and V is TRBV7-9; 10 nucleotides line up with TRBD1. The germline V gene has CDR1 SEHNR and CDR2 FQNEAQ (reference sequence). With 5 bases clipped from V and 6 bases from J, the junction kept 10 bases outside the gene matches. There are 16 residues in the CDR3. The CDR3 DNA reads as TGTGCCAGCAGCAAAACCGGGACAGGGGAAGGCAATGAGCAGTTCTTC. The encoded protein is CASSKTGTGEGNEQFF.

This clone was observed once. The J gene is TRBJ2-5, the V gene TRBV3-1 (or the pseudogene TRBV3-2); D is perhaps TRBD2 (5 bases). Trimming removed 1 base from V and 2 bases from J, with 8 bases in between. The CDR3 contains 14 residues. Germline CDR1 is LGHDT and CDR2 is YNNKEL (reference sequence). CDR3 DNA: TGTGCCAGCAGCCAAGTGGGAGATCAAGAGACCCAGTACTTC. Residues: CASSQVGDQETQYF.

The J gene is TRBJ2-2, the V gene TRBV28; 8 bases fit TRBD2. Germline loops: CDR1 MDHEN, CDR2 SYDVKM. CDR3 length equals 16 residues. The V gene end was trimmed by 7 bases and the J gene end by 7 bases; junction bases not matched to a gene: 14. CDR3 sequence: CASTPTLAGLVGELFF. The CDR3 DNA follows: TGTGCCAGCACCCCTACTCTAGCGGGCCTGGTCGGGGAGCTGTTTTTT.

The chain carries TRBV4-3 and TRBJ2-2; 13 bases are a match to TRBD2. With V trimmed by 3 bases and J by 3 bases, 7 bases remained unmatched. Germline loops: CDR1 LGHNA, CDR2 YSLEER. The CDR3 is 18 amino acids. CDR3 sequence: CASSHDSLAGGYTGELFF. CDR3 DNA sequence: TGCGCCAGCAGCCATGATTCACTAGCGGGAGGGTACACCGGGGAGCTGTTTTTT.

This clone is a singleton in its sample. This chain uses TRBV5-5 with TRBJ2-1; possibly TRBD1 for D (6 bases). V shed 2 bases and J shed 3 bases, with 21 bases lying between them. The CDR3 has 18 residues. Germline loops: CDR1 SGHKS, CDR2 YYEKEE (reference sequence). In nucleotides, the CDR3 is TGTGCCAGCAGCTTACATATTTACAGGGAAGAGGGCTACAATGAGCAGTTCTTC. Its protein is CASSLHIYREEGYNEQFF.

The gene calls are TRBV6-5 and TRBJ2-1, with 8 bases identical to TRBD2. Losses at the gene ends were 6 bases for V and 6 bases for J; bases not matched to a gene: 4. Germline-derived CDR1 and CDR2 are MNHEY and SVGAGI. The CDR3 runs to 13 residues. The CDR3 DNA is TGTGCCAGCAGGAAGGGACTAGTCAATGAGCAGTTCTTC. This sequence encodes CASRKGLVNEQFF.

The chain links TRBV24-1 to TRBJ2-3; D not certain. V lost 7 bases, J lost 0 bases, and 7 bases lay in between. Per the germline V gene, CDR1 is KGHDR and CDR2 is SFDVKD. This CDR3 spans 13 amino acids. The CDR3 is CATRLTSTDTQYF. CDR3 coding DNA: TGTGCCACCAGGTTGACTAGCACAGATACGCAGTATTTT.

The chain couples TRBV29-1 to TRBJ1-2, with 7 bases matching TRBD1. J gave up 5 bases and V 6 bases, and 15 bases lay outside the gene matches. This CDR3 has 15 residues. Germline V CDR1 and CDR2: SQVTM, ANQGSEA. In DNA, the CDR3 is TGCAGCGTACCGACTGTAGGGGGCGCGGGATATGGCTACACCTTC. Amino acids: CSVPTVGGAGYGYTF. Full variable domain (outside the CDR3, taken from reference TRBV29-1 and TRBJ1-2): SAVISQKPSRDICQRGTSLTIQCQVDSQVTMMFWYRQQPGQSLTLIATANQGSEATYESGFVIDKFPISRPNLTFSTLTVSNMSPEDSSIYLCSVPTVGGAGYGYTFGSGTRLTVV.

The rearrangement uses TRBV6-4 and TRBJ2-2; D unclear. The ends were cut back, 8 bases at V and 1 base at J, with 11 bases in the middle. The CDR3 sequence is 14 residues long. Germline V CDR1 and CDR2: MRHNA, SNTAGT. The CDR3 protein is CASSAGQNTGELFF. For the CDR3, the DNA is TGTGCCAGCTCCGCAGGTCAGAACACCGGGGAGCTGTTTTTT.

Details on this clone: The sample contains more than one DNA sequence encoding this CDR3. The CDR3 nucleotides are TGTGCCAGCAGTTTAAGTCGGAATGAGCAGTTCTTC. Its protein is CASSLSRNEQFF. The chain has TRBV27 and TRBJ2-1; no clear D gene. V was trimmed by 2 bases and J by 7 bases, leaving 6 bases between them. Germline V lookup: CDR1 MNHEY, CDR2 SMNVEV (reference sequence). The CDR3 spans 12 residues.

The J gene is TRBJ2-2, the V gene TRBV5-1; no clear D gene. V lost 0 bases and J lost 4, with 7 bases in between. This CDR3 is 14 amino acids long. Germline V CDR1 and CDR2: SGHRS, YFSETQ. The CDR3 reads CASSLAVATGELFF. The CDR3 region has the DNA TGCGCCAGCAGCTTGGCCGTGGCCACCGGGGAGCTGTTTTTT.

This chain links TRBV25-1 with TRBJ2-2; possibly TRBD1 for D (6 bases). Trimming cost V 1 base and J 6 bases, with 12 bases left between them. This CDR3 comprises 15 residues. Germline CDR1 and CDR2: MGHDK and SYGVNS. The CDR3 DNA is TGTGCCAGCAGTGAATCAAACAGGGTGGCCGGGGAGCTGTTTTTT. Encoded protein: CASSESNRVAGELFF. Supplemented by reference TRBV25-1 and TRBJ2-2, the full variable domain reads EADIYQTPRYLVIGTGKKITLECSQTMGHDKMYWYQQDPGMELHLIHYSYGVNSTEKGDLSSESTVSRIRTEHFPLTLESARPSHTSQYLCASSESNRVAGELFFGEGSRLTVL.

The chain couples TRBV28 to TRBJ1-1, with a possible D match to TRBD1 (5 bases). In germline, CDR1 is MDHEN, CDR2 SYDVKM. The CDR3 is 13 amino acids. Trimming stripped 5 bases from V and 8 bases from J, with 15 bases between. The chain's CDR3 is CASSTPSTEEAFF. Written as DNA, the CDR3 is TGTGCCAGCAGTACCCCTTCGACAGAAGAAGCTTTCTTT.

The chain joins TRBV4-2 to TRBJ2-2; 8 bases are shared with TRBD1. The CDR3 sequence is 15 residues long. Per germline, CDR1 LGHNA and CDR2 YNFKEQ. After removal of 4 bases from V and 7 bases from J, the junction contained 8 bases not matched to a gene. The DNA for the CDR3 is TGTGCCAGCAGCCGCAGACAGGGGAAAAACGGGGAGCTGTTTTTT. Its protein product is CASSRRQGKNGELFF.

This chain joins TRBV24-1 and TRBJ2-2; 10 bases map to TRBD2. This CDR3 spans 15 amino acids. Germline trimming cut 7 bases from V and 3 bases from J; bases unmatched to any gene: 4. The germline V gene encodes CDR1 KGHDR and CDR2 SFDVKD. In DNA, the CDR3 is TGTGCCACCAGGGCTAGCGGGGGATACACCGGGGAGCTGTTTTTT. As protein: CATRASGGYTGELFF.

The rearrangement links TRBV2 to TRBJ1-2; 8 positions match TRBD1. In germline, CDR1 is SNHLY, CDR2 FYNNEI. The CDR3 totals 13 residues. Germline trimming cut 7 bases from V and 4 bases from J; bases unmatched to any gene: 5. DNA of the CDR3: TGTGCCAGCAAGATCGGACAGGGCTATGGCTACACCTTC. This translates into CASKIGQGYGYTF.

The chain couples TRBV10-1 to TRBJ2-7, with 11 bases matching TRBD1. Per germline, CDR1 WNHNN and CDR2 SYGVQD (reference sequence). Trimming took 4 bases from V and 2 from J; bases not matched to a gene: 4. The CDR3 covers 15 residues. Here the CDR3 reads CASSGTGQGAYEQYF. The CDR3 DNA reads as TGCGCCAGCAGTGGAACGGGACAGGGGGCCTACGAGCAGTACTTC.

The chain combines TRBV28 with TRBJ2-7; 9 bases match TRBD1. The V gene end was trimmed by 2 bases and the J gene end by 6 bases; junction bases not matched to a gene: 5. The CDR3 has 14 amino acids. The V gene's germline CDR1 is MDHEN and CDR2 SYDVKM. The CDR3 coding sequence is TGTGCCAGCAGTTTAACTGGGACAGGGTCCGAGCAGTACTTC. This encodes CASSLTGTGSEQYF.

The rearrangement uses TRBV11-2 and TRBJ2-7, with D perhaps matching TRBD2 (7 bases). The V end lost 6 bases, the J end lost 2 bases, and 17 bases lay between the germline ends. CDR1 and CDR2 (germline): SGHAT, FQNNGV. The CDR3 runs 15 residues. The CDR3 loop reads CASRAGGTTAYEQYF. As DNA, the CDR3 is TGTGCCAGCAGAGCCGGGGGGACAACGGCCTACGAGCAGTACTTC.

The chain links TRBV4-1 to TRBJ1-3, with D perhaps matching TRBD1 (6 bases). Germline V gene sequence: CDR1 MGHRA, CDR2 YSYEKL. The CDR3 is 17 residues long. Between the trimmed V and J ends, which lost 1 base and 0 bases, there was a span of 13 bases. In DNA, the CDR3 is TGCGCCAGCAGCCAAGCACCCACAGGGCGCTCTGGAAACACCATATATTTT. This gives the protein CASSQAPTGRSGNTIYF.

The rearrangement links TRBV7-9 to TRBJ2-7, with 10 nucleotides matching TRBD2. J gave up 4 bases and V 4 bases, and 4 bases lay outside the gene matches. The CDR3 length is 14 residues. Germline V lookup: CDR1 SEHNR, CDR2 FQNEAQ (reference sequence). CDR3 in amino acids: CASSSPGLAYEQYF. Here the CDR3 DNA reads TGTGCCAGCAGCTCCCCGGGACTAGCGTACGAGCAGTACTTC. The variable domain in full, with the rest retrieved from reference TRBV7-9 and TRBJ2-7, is DTGVSQNPRHKITKRGQNVTFRCDPISEHNRLYWYRQTLGQGPEFLTYFQNEAQLEKSRLLSDRFSAERPKGSFSTLEIQRTEQGDSAMYLCASSSPGLAYEQYFGPGTRLTVT.

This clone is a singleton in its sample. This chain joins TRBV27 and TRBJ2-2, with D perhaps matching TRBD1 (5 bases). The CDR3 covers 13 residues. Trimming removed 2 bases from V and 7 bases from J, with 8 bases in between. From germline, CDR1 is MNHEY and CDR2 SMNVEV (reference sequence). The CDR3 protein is CASSLIQGGELFF. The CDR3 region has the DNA TGTGCCAGCAGTTTAATCCAGGGCGGGGAGCTGTTTTTT.

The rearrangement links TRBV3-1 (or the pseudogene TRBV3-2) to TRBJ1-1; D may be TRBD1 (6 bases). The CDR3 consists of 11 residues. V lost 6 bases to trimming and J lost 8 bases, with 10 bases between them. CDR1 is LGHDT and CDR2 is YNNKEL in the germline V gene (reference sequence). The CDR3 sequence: CASSQGTEAFF. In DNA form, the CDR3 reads TGTGCCAGCAGTCAGGGGACAGAAGCTTTCTTT.